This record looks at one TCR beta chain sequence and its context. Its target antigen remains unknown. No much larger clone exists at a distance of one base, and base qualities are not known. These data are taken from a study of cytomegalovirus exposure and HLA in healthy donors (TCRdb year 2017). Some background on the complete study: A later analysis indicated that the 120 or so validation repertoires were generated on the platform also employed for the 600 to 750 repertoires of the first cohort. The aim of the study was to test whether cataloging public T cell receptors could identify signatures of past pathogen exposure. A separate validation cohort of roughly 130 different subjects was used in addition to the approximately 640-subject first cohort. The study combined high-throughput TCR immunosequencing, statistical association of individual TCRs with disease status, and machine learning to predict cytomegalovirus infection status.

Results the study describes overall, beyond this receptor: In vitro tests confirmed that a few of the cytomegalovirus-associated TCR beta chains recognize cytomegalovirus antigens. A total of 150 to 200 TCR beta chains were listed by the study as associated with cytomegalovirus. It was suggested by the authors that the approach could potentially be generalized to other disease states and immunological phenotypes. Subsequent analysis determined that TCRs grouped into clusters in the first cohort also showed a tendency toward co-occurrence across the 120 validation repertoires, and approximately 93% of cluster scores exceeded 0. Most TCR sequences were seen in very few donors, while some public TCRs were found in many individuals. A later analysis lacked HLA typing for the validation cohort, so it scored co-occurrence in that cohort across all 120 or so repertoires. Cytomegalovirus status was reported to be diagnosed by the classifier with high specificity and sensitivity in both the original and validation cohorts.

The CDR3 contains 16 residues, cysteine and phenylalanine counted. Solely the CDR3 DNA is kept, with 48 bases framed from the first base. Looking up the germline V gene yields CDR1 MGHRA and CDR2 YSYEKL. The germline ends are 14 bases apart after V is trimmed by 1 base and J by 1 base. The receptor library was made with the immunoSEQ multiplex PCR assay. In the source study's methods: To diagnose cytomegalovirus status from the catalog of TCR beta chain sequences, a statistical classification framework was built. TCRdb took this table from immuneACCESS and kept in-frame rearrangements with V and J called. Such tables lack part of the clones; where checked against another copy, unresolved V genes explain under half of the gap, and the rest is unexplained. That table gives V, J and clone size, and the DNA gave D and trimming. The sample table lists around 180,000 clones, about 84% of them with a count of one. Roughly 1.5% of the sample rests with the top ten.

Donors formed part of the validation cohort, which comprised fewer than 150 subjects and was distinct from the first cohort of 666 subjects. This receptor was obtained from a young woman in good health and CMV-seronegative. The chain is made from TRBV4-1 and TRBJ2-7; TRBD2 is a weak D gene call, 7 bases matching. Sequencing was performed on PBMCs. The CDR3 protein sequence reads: CASSQVRGAYSYEQYF. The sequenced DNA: TGCGCCAGCAGCCAAGTCCGGGGGGCCTATTCCTACGAGCAGTACTTC.